The 20 T cell receptor beta chains in this list originate from one sample, sequenced in a study of blood T cells in healthy people across ages (dated by TCRdb to about 2015). Libraries were prepared through 5' RACE. The data were produced on an Illumina HiSeq 2500. A second PCR of about 7 to 12 cycles was performed with a sample-barcoded 5' primer and a J-beta primer mix. TCRdb passed the public sequencing reads through fastp at Q25 and MiXCR, retaining productive beta sequences. CDR3 protein sequences are deduplicated, and each keeps its most common genes and DNA. This sample gives almost 1 million distinct CDR3 sequences in total; roughly half of them show up just once. The ten most abundant clones make up around a fifth of the sample. Sequencing was done on a sample of blood. Every receptor here comes from a woman aged 55-69 years in good health.

CDR3: CASSEGTEGFGEKLFF. The DNA for the CDR3 is TGTGCCAGCAGTGAGGGGACGGAGGGATTTGGTGAAAAACTGTTTTTT. The chain couples TRBV6-1 to TRBJ1-4, with D possibly being TRBD1 (5 bases). V lost 3 bases and J lost 7, with 18 bases in between. The CDR3 covers 16 residues. Per the germline V gene, CDR1 is MNHNS and CDR2 is SASEGT.

This clonotype has just a few counts. The chain links TRBV6-6 to TRBJ2-7; D not resolved. CDR3 length: 14 amino acids. Trimming shortened V by 1 base and J by 0 bases, and 7 bases separated the two germline ends. The germline gives CDR1 MNHNY, CDR2 SVGAGI (reference sequence). The chain's CDR3 is CASSYLLDSYEQYF. In DNA form, the CDR3 reads TGTGCCAGCAGTTACTTGCTGGACTCCTACGAGCAGTACTTC.

Only one count was recorded for this clonotype. This chain joins TRBV7-9 and TRBJ2-1; D is uncertain. The length of the CDR3 is 11 residues. Trimming removed 3 bases from V and 9 bases from J, with 6 bases in between. Germline V lookup: CDR1 SEHNR, CDR2 FQNEAQ (reference sequence). The CDR3 DNA reads TGTGCCAGCAGCTTGAGTCTTGAGCAGTTCTTC. Its protein is CASSLSLEQFF. Full variable domain (rest looked up from reference TRBV7-9 and TRBJ2-1): DTGVSQNPRHKITKRGQNVTFRCDPISEHNRLYWYRQTLGQGPEFLTYFQNEAQLEKSRLLSDRFSAERPKGSFSTLEIQRTEQGDSAMYLCASSLSLEQFFGPGTRLTVL.

The genes are TRBV15 and TRBJ2-3; TRBD2 agrees at 7 bases. The CDR3 consists of 15 residues. The V and J ends lost 0 bases and 3 bases, in that order; junction bases with no gene match: 3. Germline CDR1 and CDR2: LNHNV and YYDKDF (reference sequence). The CDR3 here is CATSREAGTTDTQYF. Here the CDR3 DNA reads TGTGCCACCAGCAGAGAAGCGGGAACTACAGATACGCAGTATTTT.

The CDR3 loop reads CASSPSRSSWGYEQYF. Here the CDR3 DNA reads TGTGCCAGCAGCCCTTCCCGGAGTTCATGGGGTTACGAGCAGTACTTC. The chain recombines TRBV9 with TRBJ2-7; D gene ambiguous. From germline, CDR1 is SGDLS and CDR2 YYNGEE. V was clipped by 4 bases and J by 4 bases, with 21 bases between them. This CDR3 comprises 16 residues. The full variable domain, its missing parts supplied by reference TRBV9 and TRBJ2-7, is DSGVTQTPKHLITATGQRVTLRCSPRSGDLSVYWYQQSLDQGLQFLIQYYNGEERAKGNILERFSAQQFPDLHSELNLSSLELGDSALYFCASSPSRSSWGYEQYFGPGTRLTVT.

This clonotype was seen repeatedly, ten times or more. This chain links TRBV7-2 with TRBJ2-3; perhaps TRBD1 as D (5 bases). CDR3 length: 14 amino acids. CDR1 SGHTA and CDR2 FQGNSA come from the germline V gene. The V end lost 2 bases, the J end lost 4 bases, and 10 bases lay between the germline ends. The CDR3 DNA reads as TGTGCCAGCAGCTTAAAGGGGAAGGCAGATACGCAGTATTTT. This sequence encodes CASSLKGKADTQYF.

The CDR3 DNA sequence: TGTGCCAGCACCACGACTAGCGGGGGGAGCGAGCAGTACTTC. Translation gives CASTTTSGGSEQYF. The V and J genes are TRBV3-1 and TRBJ2-7; 13 nucleotides agree with TRBD2. The germline CDR1 and CDR2 sequences are LGHDT and YNNKEL (reference sequence). V trimming: 7 bases; J trimming: 6 bases; junction bases outside the gene matches: 6. The CDR3 is 14 residues long.

V and J are TRBV9 and TRBJ2-1; the D gene is possibly TRBD1 (5 bases). V shed 0 bases and J shed 1 base, with 17 bases lying between them. The CDR3 spans 18 residues. The germline V gene has CDR1 SGDLS and CDR2 YYNGEE. The CDR3 reads CASSVGLGQGSSYNEQFF. The DNA for the CDR3 is TGTGCCAGCAGCGTAGGTTTAGGGCAGGGCTCATCCTACAATGAGCAGTTCTTC.

The J gene is TRBJ1-4, the V gene TRBV12-3 or TRBV12-4; possible D gene TRBD1, 6 bases. This CDR3 is 15 amino acids long. Trimming shortened V by 1 base and J by 8 bases, and 14 bases separated the two germline ends. The CDR3 DNA reads TGTGCCAGCAGTTTAGGGCAGGGGTATCGGGAAAAACTGTTTTTT. Protein product: CASSLGQGYREKLFF.

This clonotype came up a few times. The J gene is TRBJ2-4, the V gene TRBV20-1; 8 bases are shared with TRBD1. The CDR3 contains 13 residues. The V and J ends lost 5 bases and 14 bases, in that order; junction bases with no gene match: 14. From germline, CDR1 is DFQATT and CDR2 SNEGSKA (reference sequence). CDR3 nucleotide sequence: TGCAGTGCTGGAACGCGTAGGACAGGGATAAAGTACTTC. As protein: CSAGTRRTGIKYF.

This clonotype was detected a few times. The chain recombines TRBV7-2 with TRBJ1-2; the match to TRBD1 covers 8 bases. CDR1 and CDR2 from the germline V gene are SGHTA and FQGNSA. With 6 bases clipped from V and 5 bases from J, the junction kept 11 bases outside the gene matches. The CDR3 runs to 15 residues. This CDR3 reads CASRTEPQGAYGYTF. CDR3 bases: TGTGCCAGCAGGACGGAACCCCAGGGGGCGTATGGCTACACCTTC.

The chain joins TRBV3-1 to TRBJ2-1, with D possibly TRBD2 on 6 matching bases. Trimming cost V 8 bases and J 10 bases, with 18 bases left between them. Looked up from germline, CDR1 is LGHDT and CDR2 is YNNKEL (reference sequence). The CDR3 runs 13 residues. The CDR3 bases are TGTGCCAGCGGCCGGAGGGCAGAGGAGGAGCAGTTCTTC. Protein: CASGRRAEEEQFF.

This clonotype was observed a handful of times. The rearrangement uses TRBV4-3 and TRBJ2-3; D ambiguous. The CDR3 is made up of 14 amino acids. Trimming took off 4 bases at V and 6 bases at J, with 14 bases between the two ends. CDR1 and CDR2 (germline): LGHNA, YSLEER. The DNA for the CDR3 is TGCGCCAGCAGCCCTATCTACGCCGGGGATACGCAGTATTTT. This codes for CASSPIYAGDTQYF.

This clonotype turned up a few times. The chain joins TRBV20-1 to TRBJ1-1; D is possibly TRBD1 (5 bases). Germline V gene sequence: CDR1 DFQATT, CDR2 SNEGSKA (reference sequence). The germline V and J ends were trimmed by 5 bases and 5 bases, with 18 bases remaining between them. The CDR3 runs 14 residues. As DNA, the CDR3 is TGCAGTGCTGGCCCACCGAAGGGGAATACTGAAGCTTTCTTT. Amino acids: CSAGPPKGNTEAFF.

The chain has TRBV9 and TRBJ2-5; unclear D gene. Trimming removed 0 bases from V and 4 bases from J, with 10 bases in between. CDR3 length: 14 amino acids. Germline V gene data show CDR1 as SGDLS and CDR2 as YYNGEE. The CDR3 loop reads CASSVGQFGETQYF. For the CDR3, the DNA is TGTGCCAGCAGCGTAGGCCAGTTCGGAGAGACCCAGTACTTC.

Regarding this clonotype: One junction end does not reproduce the germline sequence, and a read error may be involved. The V call is TRBV28, the J call TRBJ2-1; no reliable D call. Germline V gene data show CDR1 as MDHEN and CDR2 as SYDVKM. This CDR3 has 14 amino acids. In nucleotides, the CDR3 is TGTGCCAGCAGTCTAAATGGTCGGTGCAATGGGCAGTTCTTC. Amino acids: CASSLNGRCNGQFF.

This chain connects TRBV5-1 to TRBJ2-5, with no clear D. Per the germline V gene, CDR1 is SGHRS and CDR2 is YFSETQ. The CDR3 runs to 13 residues. Trimming left V 5 bases short and J 1 base short, with 9 bases between. DNA for the CDR3: TGCGCCAGCAGACCCGACCCCCAAGAGACCCAGTACTTC. The encoded protein is CASRPDPQETQYF.

This clonotype was seen many times. This sequence may be a read error, since a much larger clone differs from it by one base. The CDR3 DNA reads as TGCGCCAGCCGCGGGAGCCTCAATGAGCAGTACTTC. Its protein is CASRGSLNEQYF. The chain links TRBV5-1 to TRBJ2-5, with 7 bases fitting TRBD2. With V trimmed by 7 bases and J by 11 bases, 11 bases remained unmatched. Germline assignment: CDR1 SGHRS and CDR2 YFSETQ. CDR3 length: 12 amino acids.

As regards this clonotype: It may be a read error: a sequence one base away is much more abundant. The chain uses TRBV7-8 and TRBJ1-1; D is unclear. Trimming removed 5 bases at V and 3 bases at J, with 10 bases between. This CDR3 region has 13 residues. Looked up from germline, CDR1 is SGHVS and CDR2 is FQNEAQ. CDR3 nucleotides: TGTGCCAGCAGCCGAAATCTGGACACTGAAGCTTTCTTT. Translation: CASSRNLDTEAFF. Together with reference TRBV7-8 and TRBJ1-1, the CDR3 gives the full variable domain: GAGVSQSPRYKVAKRGQDVALRCDPISGHVSLFWYQQALGQGPEFLTYFQNEAQLDKSGLPSDRFFAERPEGSVSTLKIQRTQQEDSAVYLCASSRNLDTEAFFGQGTRLTVV.

The J gene is TRBJ2-1, the V gene TRBV5-6, with D unresolved. The J call may not be correct, given that the DNA end is closer to TRBJ2-7. CDR3 length equals 16 residues. Per germline, CDR1 SGHDT and CDR2 YYEEEE. DNA of the CDR3: TGTGCCAGCAGCCTGGGATTGGATGTGTCCTACAATGAGCAGTACTTC. This encodes CASSLGLDVSYNEQYF.